This note documents a single T cell receptor beta chain sequence. These data originate in a study of spatial heterogeneity in lung cancer. Study summary: Consistently, beta-chain sequences turned up in larger numbers than alpha-chain sequences did.

V lost 3 bases to trimming and J lost 4 bases; unmatched junction nucleotides: 6. Germline CDR1 reads DFQATT; CDR2 reads SNEGSKA (reference sequence). The CDR3 totals 16 residues. The sample's time point: sample taken at primary tumor resection. Extraction of whole RNA from tumor, nontumor lung or frozen PBMC preceded unsorted sequencing. Every individual TCR cDNA molecule carried its own unique molecular identifier, which allowed correction of PCR and sequencing errors. Each CDR3 protein is one row after TCRdb ran MiXCR on the 5' RACE reads. The table lists some 50,000 distinct CDR3 sequences, 12% of them singletons, with approximately 40% in the top ten.

The chain links TRBV20-1 to TRBJ2-2; 12 bases align to TRBD1. The clonotype was recovered from a female donor with early-stage non-small cell lung cancer. The sequenced sample was PBMCs, obtained at surgery. The CDR3 DNA follows: TGCAGTGCTAGGGGCCTGGGACAGGGGGCCACCGGGGAGCTGTTTTTT. It encodes CSARGLGQGATGELFF.